This T cell receptor beta chain emerged from a study of blood T cells in healthy people across ages. Study-level results: Unsorted PBMCs ruled out conclusive naive versus antigen-experienced comparison.

The length of the CDR3 is 14 residues. V lost 2 bases, J lost 10 bases, and 17 bases lay in between. CDR1 and CDR2 (germline): MNHNY, SVGAGI (reference sequence). A second PCR, run for roughly 7 to 11 cycles, used a sample-barcoded 5' primer plus a J-beta primer mix. The template-switch adaptor, which had 12 random nucleotides, put a tag on each cDNA molecule. TCRdb re-called the 5' RACE reads with MiXCR, one entry per CDR3 protein. The sample holds 1.8 million or so distinct CDR3 sequences; approximately 39% are singletons and the top ten take more than 20%. This clonotype was counted only a few times. Its antigen is undetermined.

J is TRBJ1-1 and V is TRBV6-6; D is undetermined. This TCR was recovered from a human donor in good health. Sequencing was done on a sample of blood. The CDR3 is CASSYGLRGSGAFF. The CDR3 DNA sequence: TGTGCCAGCAGTTACGGCCTTAGAGGTAGTGGAGCTTTCTTT.